This TCR beta chain stems from a study of response to subunit inactivated influenza vaccine. TCRdb called the RT-PCR reads again in MiXCR, with one record for every CDR3 protein. This sample yields hundreds of thousands of distinct CDR3 sequences, of which less than 30% are seen a single time; over 1.5% belongs to the top ten. This clonotype was found once. The antigen remains unidentified. Overall study findings and caveats: Few new T cells, the authors suggested, are recruited by each seasonal influenza vaccination.

The material sequenced was CD4+ T cells sorted from PBMCs, taken roughly 5 days after vaccination. The source of this sequence is a man between 50 and 59 years old who received an inactivated influenza vaccine.

This CDR3 is CASTLGLTGDGYTF. Written as DNA, the CDR3 is TGTGCCAGTACCCTCGGCCTTACAGGGGATGGCTACACCTTC. This chain joins TRBV19 and TRBJ1-2, with TRBD1 matching over 7 bases. Trimming removed 7 bases from V and 6 bases from J; junction bases left unmatched: 11. The germline CDR1 and CDR2 sequences are LNHDA and SQIVND (reference sequence). The CDR3 loop spans 14 amino acids.